The source of this TCR beta chain is a study of CD8+ T cells in alopecia areata. Findings and limits, study-wide: Against the mouse data, patients shared TCRs less clearly, possibly for HLA reasons.

The authors extracted RNA and reverse transcribed it into cDNA as the sequencing template. Clones were read by immunoSEQ multiplex PCR, and TCRdb kept only the in-frame ones, dropping some. The sample includes more than 90,000 clones, approximately 58% of them seen just once. This clone was seen only a few times. The target antigen is unknown. CDR3 length: 16 residues. CDR1 and CDR2 (germline): LNHNV, YYDKDF (reference sequence). The V and J ends lost 5 bases and 6 bases, in that order; junction bases with no gene match: 11. This TCR came from a human donor in good health. The chain uses TRBV15 and TRBJ2-1; TRBD1 matches at 9 bases. Sequenced: CD4+ T cells sorted from blood. CDR3 coding DNA: TGTGCCACCAGCTTCTCAGAGGGGACAGGGTCCAATGAGCAGTTCTTC. This translates into CATSFSEGTGSNEQFF.